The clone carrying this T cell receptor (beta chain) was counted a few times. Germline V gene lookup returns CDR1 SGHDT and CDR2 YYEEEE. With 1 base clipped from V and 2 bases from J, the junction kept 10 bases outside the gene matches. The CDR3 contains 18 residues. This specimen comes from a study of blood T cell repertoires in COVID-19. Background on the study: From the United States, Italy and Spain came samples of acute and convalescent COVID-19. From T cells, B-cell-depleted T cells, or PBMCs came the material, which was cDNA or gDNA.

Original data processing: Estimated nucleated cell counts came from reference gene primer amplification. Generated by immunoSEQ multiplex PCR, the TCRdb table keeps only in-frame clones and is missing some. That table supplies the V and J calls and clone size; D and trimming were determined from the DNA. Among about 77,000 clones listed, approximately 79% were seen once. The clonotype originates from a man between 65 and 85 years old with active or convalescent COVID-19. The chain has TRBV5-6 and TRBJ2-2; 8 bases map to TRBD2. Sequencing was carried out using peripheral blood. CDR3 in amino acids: CASSLYWRGALNTGELFF. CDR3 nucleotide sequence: TGTGCCAGCAGCTTGTATTGGCGGGGGGCCCTAAACACCGGGGAGCTGTTTTTT.